The T cell receptor (beta chain) described here comes from a study of T cells in localized non-small cell lung cancer. TCRdb's copy holds only in-frame clones and misses some; the assay was immunoSEQ multiplex PCR. The repertoire holds about 2,700 clones, with around 25% as singletons. The CDR3 extends over 15 amino acids. Germline V CDR1 and CDR2: SGHNT, YENEEA. Deletions cut 1 base from V and 0 bases from J, with 7 bases between. The sequences come from lung tumor tissue, collected before any cancer treatment. V is TRBV11-3 and J is TRBJ2-1, with D possibly TRBD2 on 5 matching bases. The source is a male donor aged 60 or over with stage I lung adenocarcinoma. DNA of the CDR3: TGTGCCAGCAGCTTAGGGGCGGGCTCCTACAATGAGCAGTTCTTC. Its translation is CASSLGAGSYNEQFF.